Listed below are T cell receptor beta chains from one sample, sequenced in a study of shared clonotypes between healthy human individuals. Sequencing used immunoSEQ multiplex PCR; TCRdb keeps in-frame clones, though not all of them. The data contain approximately 2.5 million clones, 85% to 95% of them singletons. The sample consisted of naive CD4+ T cells sorted from blood. Source of these receptors: a man between 18 and 35 years old in good health. Both conserved end residues are part of each CDR3. The D gene is left open where the match is weak. Expanded clones get a size class; other rows say once, few or many, or leave the size out.

clone size,D gene,V gene,J gene,CDR3 DNA,CDR3 protein
-,-,TRBV4-2,TRBJ2-2,TGTGCCAGCAGCCAAGAAATGGGGGGCAACACCGGGGAGCTGTTTTTT,CASSQEMGGNTGELFF
-,-,TRBV5-6,TRBJ2-3,TGTGCCAGCAGCTTGGGTATGGGGACAGATACGCAGTATTTT,CASSLGMGTDTQYF
-,TRBD1,TRBV6-1,TRBJ1-3,TGTGCCAGCAGTGTAATTCGGGGGACAGCCCTTGGAAACACCATATATTTT,CASSVIRGTALGNTIYF
-,-,TRBV19,TRBJ1-2,TGTGCCAGTAGTAGTAATTCCTATGGCTACACCTTC,CASSSNSYGYTF
-,TRBD1,TRBV5-4,TRBJ2-6,TGTGCCAGCAGCTTGACAGGGGGTCCCTCTGGGGCCAACGTCCTGACTTTC,CASSLTGGPSGANVLTF
-,TRBD1,TRBV2,TRBJ2-7,TGTGCCAGCAGTCCCCCGGGACAGACCTACGAGCAGTACTTC,CASSPPGQTYEQYF
few,-,TRBV2,TRBJ2-2,TGTGCCAGCAATTGGGAGGATTACACCGGGGAGCTGTTTTTT,CASNWEDYTGELFF
many,-,TRBV18,TRBJ2-5,TGTGCCAGCTCACCACAAGAGACCCAGTACTTC,CASSPQETQYF
-,-,TRBV19,TRBJ1-1,TGTGCCACCCTAGGGACGGTTAACACTGAAGCTTTCTTT,CATLGTVNTEAFF
-,TRBD2,TRBV2,TRBJ2-3,TGTGCCAGCAGTGAATCCCTAGCGGGTGATACGCAGTATTTT,CASSESLAGDTQYF
-,-,TRBV10-3,TRBJ2-7,TGTGCCATCAGTGAGTCCCCACAGGGCGTCTACGAGCAGTACTTC,CAISESPQGVYEQYF
-,-,TRBV28,TRBJ2-7,TGTGCCAGCACCTACCGGAACGAGCAGTACTTC,CASTYRNEQYF
once,-,TRBV2,TRBJ1-6,TGTGCCAGCAGCGGGGGGGTTTCACCCCTCCACTTT,CASSGGVSPLHF
-,-,TRBV7-2,TRBJ2-3,TGTGCCAGCAGCTTAGCCCCAGATACGCAGTATTTT,CASSLAPDTQYF
-,TRBD1,TRBV14,TRBJ2-1,TGTGCCAGCAGCCCCGGTTACAGGGGAAACAATGAGCAGTTCTTC,CASSPGYRGNNEQFF
-,TRBD1,TRBV5-1,TRBJ1-5,TGCGCCAGCAGCTTGGATGGGACAGGGTCTCAGCCCCAGCATTTT,CASSLDGTGSQPQHF
-,-,TRBV6-4,TRBJ2-2,TGTGCCAGCAGTGACTCAGGGAAGAACACCGGGGAGCTGTTTTTT,CASSDSGKNTGELFF
once,-,TRBV4-1,TRBJ2-6,TGCGCCAGCAGCTCGCACGTACCTGGGGCCAACGTCCTGACTTTC,CASSSHVPGANVLTF
-,TRBD1,TRBV6-5,TRBJ2-3,TGTGCCAGCAGCCCCGGGACAGGGGGCTCGGATACGCAGTATTTT,CASSPGTGGSDTQYF
-,TRBD2,TRBV5-1,TRBJ2-7,TGCGCCAGCAGCCCGACGATTGTATTGGTAGCGGGGGGGACCTACGAGCAGTACTTC,CASSPTIVLVAGGTYEQYF
-,-,TRBV11-2,TRBJ2-5,TGTGCCAGCAGCTTAGTTGAGACCCAGTACTTC,CASSLVETQYF
once,-,TRBV19,TRBJ1-6,TGTGCCAGTGGCCCCGGAAGCTCCTATAATTCACCCCTCCACTTT,CASGPGSSYNSPLHF
-,-,TRBV9,TRBJ1-2,TGTGCCAGCAGCCCGTTAGGACAGACTAACTATGGCTACACCTTC,CASSPLGQTNYGYTF